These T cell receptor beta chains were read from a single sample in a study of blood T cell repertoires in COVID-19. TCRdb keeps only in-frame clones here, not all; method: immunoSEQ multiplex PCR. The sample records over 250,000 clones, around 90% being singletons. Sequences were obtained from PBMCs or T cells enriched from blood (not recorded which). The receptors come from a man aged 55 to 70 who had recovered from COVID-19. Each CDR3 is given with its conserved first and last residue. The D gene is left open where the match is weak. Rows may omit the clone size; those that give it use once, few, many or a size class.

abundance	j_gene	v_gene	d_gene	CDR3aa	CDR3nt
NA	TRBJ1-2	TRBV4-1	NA	CASSQDKTAYGYTF	TGCGCCAGCAGCCAAGATAAGACAGCATATGGCTACACCTTC
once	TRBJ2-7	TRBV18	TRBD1	CASSPVGGQGSAGPYEQYF	TGTGCCAGCTCACCGGTCGGTGGACAGGGGTCGGCGGGCCCCTACGAGCAGTACTTC
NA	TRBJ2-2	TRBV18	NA	CASSPPAARSGELFF	TGTGCCAGCTCACCACCGGCGGCACGGTCCGGGGAGCTGTTTTTT
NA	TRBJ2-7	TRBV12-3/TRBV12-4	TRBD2	CASSSGGSYEQYF	TGTGCCAGCAGTTCGGGGGGATCCTACGAGCAGTACTTC
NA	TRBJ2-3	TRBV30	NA	CAWRPGLTSTDTQYF	TGTGCCTGGAGACCAGGACTAACTAGCACAGATACGCAGTATTTT
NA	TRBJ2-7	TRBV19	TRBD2	CASSSRTSGRINEQYF	TGTGCCAGTAGTAGCCGGACTAGCGGGAGAATCAACGAGCAGTACTTC
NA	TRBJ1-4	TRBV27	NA	CASRRDSATNEKLFF	TGTGCCAGCAGGAGGGACTCCGCAACTAATGAAAAACTGTTTTTT
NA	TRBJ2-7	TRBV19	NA	CASSIATSLDEQYF	TGTGCCAGTAGTATAGCTACCTCATTGGACGAGCAGTACTTC
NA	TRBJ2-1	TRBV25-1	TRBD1	CASSEAGTGSNEQFF	TGTGCCAGCAGTGAAGCCGGGACAGGTTCCAATGAGCAGTTCTTC
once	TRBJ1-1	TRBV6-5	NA	CASSPLRGTNTEAFF	TGTGCCAGCAGTCCCCTCCGGGGAACGAACACTGAAGCTTTCTTT
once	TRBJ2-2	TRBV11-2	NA	CASSLDLSTGELFF	TGTGCCAGCAGCTTAGATCTTAGCACCGGGGAGCTGTTTTTT
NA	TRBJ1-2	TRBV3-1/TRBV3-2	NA	CASSQDAHRAYYGYTF	TGTGCCAGCAGCCAAGATGCCCACAGGGCCTACTATGGCTACACCTTC
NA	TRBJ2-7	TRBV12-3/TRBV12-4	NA	CASSPRATYEQYF	TGTGCCAGCAGCCCCAGGGCAACCTACGAGCAGTACTTC
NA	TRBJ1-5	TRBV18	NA	CASSPSGGNQPQHF	TGTGCCAGCTCACCGTCAGGGGGCAATCAGCCCCAGCATTTT
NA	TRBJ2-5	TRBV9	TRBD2	CASSVAAGGQQETQYF	TGTGCCAGCAGCGTAGCGGCGGGAGGACAGCAAGAGACCCAGTACTTC
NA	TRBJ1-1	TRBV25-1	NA	CASARGTEAFF	TGTGCCAGCGCCCGAGGGACTGAAGCTTTCTTT
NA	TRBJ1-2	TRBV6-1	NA	CASSEAGLGGYTF	TGTGCCAGCAGTGAAGCGGGACTGGGTGGCTACACCTTC
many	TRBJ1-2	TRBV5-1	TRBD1	CASSISGTANQGYTF	TGCGCCAGCAGCATATCCGGGACAGCAAATCAGGGCTACACCTTC
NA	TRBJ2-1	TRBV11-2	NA	CASTSPGTSNNEQFF	TGTGCCAGCACCTCACCCGGGACATCAAACAATGAGCAGTTCTTC
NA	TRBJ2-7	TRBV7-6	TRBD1	CASTPRPGQGASEQYF	TGTGCCAGCACCCCAAGGCCGGGACAGGGGGCCTCTGAGCAGTACTTC
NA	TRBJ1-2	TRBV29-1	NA	CSVDVGADYGYTF	TGCAGCGTTGATGTAGGGGCTGACTATGGCTACACCTTC
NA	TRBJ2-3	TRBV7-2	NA	CASSFTRVGGTDTQYF	TGTGCCAGCAGCTTTACCAGGGTAGGAGGCACAGATACGCAGTATTTT
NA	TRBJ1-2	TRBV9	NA	CASSVGSGGAKNFYGYTF	TGTGCCAGCAGCGTAGGTTCGGGGGGCGCGAAAAATTTCTATGGCTACACCTTC
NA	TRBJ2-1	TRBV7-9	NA	CASSLVGGTSYNEQFF	TGTGCCAGCAGCTTAGTCGGGGGGACATCCTACAATGAGCAGTTCTTC
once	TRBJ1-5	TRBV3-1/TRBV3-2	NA	CASSSSTGRWDQPQHF	TGTGCCAGCAGCTCATCTACAGGGAGATGGGATCAGCCCCAGCATTTT
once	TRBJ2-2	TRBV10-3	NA	CAANAGGANTGELFF	TGTGCCGCGAACGCTGGAGGGGCCAACACCGGGGAGCTGTTTTTT
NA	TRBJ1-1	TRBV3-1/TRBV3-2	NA	CASSHGGTLITTEAFF	TGTGCCAGCAGCCATGGGGGGACCCTTATCACCACTGAAGCTTTCTTT
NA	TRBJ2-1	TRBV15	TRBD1	CATSRGSGGPAAYNEQFF	TGTGCCACCAGCAGAGGGTCAGGGGGCCCCGCTGCCTACAATGAGCAGTTCTTC
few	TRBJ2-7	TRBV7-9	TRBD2	CASSFPGLAGHEQYF	TGTGCCAGCAGCTTCCCGGGACTAGCGGGACACGAGCAGTACTTC
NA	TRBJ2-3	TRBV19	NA	CASSLALDTQYF	TGTGCCAGTAGTCTAGCGTTAGATACGCAGTATTTT
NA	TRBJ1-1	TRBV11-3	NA	CASSLDRNTEAFF	TGTGCCAGCAGCTTAGATAGAAACACTGAAGCTTTCTTT
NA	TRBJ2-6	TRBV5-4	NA	CASSYPGSGANVLTF	TGTGCCAGCAGCTATCCAGGGTCTGGGGCCAACGTCCTGACTTTC
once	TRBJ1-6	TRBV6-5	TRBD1	CASSPRTGANSPLHF	TGTGCCAGCAGTCCCCGGACAGGGGCCAATTCACCCCTCCACTTT
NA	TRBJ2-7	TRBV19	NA	CASSPGLGYEQYF	TGTGCCAGTAGTCCGGGACTGGGCTACGAGCAGTACTTC
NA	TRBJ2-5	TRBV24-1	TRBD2	CATSDPVGLAGGETQYF	TGTGCCACCAGTGATCCTGTTGGACTAGCGGGCGGAGAGACCCAGTACTTC
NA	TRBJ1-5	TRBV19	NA	CASSNRVSDQPQHF	TGTGCCAGTAGTAACAGGGTGTCGGATCAGCCCCAGCATTTT
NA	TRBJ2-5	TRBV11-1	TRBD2	CASSLRPGGGQETQYF	TGTGCCAGCAGCTTACGGCCGGGGGGGGGACAAGAGACCCAGTACTTC
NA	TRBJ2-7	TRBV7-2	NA	CASSLQGSWNEQYF	TGTGCCAGCAGCTTACAGGGCAGTTGGAACGAGCAGTACTTC
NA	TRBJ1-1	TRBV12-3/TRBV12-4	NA	CASSFSVNLEAFF	TGTGCCAGCAGTTTCTCGGTGAATCTTGAAGCTTTCTTT
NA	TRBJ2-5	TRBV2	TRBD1	CASSGYRGVETQYF	TGTGCCAGCAGTGGTTACAGGGGGGTGGAGACCCAGTACTTC
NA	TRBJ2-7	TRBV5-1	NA	CASSARGAGASYEQYF	TGCGCCAGCAGCGCCCGGGGAGCGGGCGCCAGCTACGAGCAGTACTTC
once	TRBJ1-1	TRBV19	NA	CASSTQVSTGEAFF	TGTGCCAGTAGTACACAGGTGTCAACCGGTGAAGCTTTCTTT
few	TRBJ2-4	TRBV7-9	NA	CASSLLSLGVGKNIQYF	TGTGCCAGCAGCTTACTTTCCTTGGGAGTCGGCAAAAACATTCAGTACTTC
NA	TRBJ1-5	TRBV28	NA	CASSGGGNQPQHF	TGTGCCAGCAGTGGGGGGGGAAATCAGCCCCAGCATTTT
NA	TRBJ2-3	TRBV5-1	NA	CASSLSLAGGSDTQYF	TGCGCCAGCAGCTTATCTCTAGCAGGGGGGTCAGATACGCAGTATTTT
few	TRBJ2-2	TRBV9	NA	CASSVGQRLTGELFF	TGTGCCAGCAGCGTTGGACAGAGACTCACCGGGGAGCTGTTTTTT
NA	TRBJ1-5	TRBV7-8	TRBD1	CASSLAGQINQPQHF	TGTGCCAGCAGCTTAGCGGGACAGATCAATCAGCCCCAGCATTTT
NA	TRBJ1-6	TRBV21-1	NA	CASSKVLLPGNSPLHF	TGTGCCAGCAGCAAAGTACTCCTTCCGGGGAATTCACCCCTCCACTTT
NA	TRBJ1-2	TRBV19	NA	CASNQGYGYTF	TGTGCCAGTAATCAGGGGTATGGCTACACCTTC
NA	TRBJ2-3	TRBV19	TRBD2	CASSAGVGDTQYF	TGTGCCAGTAGTGCGGGAGTCGGGGATACGCAGTATTTT
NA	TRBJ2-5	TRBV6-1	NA	CASSGWSRGAQETQYF	TGTGCCAGCAGTGGCTGGAGCCGGGGGGCTCAAGAGACCCAGTACTTC
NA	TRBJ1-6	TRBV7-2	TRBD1	CASSLARLDRKSYSPLHF	TGTGCCAGCAGCTTAGCAAGACTGGACAGGAAAAGTTATTCACCCCTCCACTTT
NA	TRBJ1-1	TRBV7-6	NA	CASSDGFRGTEAFF	TGTGCCAGCAGCGACGGATTTAGAGGCACTGAAGCTTTCTTT
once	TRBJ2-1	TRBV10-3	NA	CAISRREVEQFF	TGTGCCATCAGCCGTCGGGAAGTTGAGCAGTTCTTC